This passage covers 18 T cell receptor beta chains from one sample sequenced in a study of blood T cells in healthy people across ages. The use of a sample-barcoded 5' primer and a J-beta primer mix characterized a second PCR of roughly 6 to 11 cycles. TCRdb re-called the 5' RACE reads with MiXCR, one entry per CDR3 protein. The sample includes more than 650,000 distinct CDR3 sequences, about a quarter of them seen just once. This same sample was also taken into another study, of T cells of mothers and their children.

The sample was blood. All receptors come from a boy between 10 and 17 years old in good health.

The CDR3 DNA sequence: TGCAGCGTTGCCGGGACAGGGCGATCACCCCTCCACTTT. Translating gives CSVAGTGRSPLHF. This chain links TRBV29-1 with TRBJ1-6, with TRBD1 identical over 9 bases. Germline V lookup: CDR1 SQVTM, CDR2 ANQGSEA. Losses at the gene ends were 4 bases for V and 10 bases for J; bases not matched to a gene: 5. This CDR3 is built from 13 residues.

The chain employs TRBV30 and TRBJ2-5; D gene uncertain. The V and J ends lost 2 bases and 5 bases respectively, with 12 bases between them. The CDR3 totals 13 residues. The germline V gene has CDR1 GTSNPN and CDR2 SVGIG (reference sequence). The CDR3 is CAWSQRAQETQYF. CDR3 nucleotides: TGTGCCTGGAGTCAAAGAGCCCAGGAGACCCAGTACTTC.

The V gene is TRBV5-1, the J gene TRBJ2-5; 8 nucleotides agree with TRBD1. The trim removed 5 bases at V and 1 base at J, leaving 7 bases unmatched. The CDR3 runs 15 residues. Germline-derived CDR1 and CDR2 are SGHRS and YFSETQ. CDR3 in DNA: TGCGCCAGCAGATACCGACAGGGGTCCCAAGAGACCCAGTACTTC. Its protein product is CASRYRQGSQETQYF.

This clonotype was seen repeatedly, ten times or more. The CDR3 DNA follows: TGTGCCAGCAGCTTACCCGGAGGTGAGCAGTTCTTC. It translates to CASSLPGGEQFF. The chain couples TRBV7-9 to TRBJ2-1, with a weak D call TRBD2 (5 bases). The CDR3 covers 12 residues. V gave up 2 bases and J gave up 9 bases, with 8 bases separating them. Germline values: CDR1 SEHNR, CDR2 FQNEAQ (reference sequence). The whole variable domain, filled in from reference TRBV7-9 and TRBJ2-1, reads DTGVSQNPRHKITKRGQNVTFRCDPISEHNRLYWYRQTLGQGPEFLTYFQNEAQLEKSRLLSDRFSAERPKGSFSTLEIQRTEQGDSAMYLCASSLPGGEQFFGPGTRLTVL.

The V gene is TRBV12-3 or TRBV12-4, the J gene TRBJ1-2; D unclear. V lost 6 bases to trimming and J lost 3 bases, with 11 bases between them. The CDR3 spans 13 residues. The CDR3 protein is CASRFRPHYGYTF. In DNA form, the CDR3 reads TGTGCCAGCAGGTTTAGGCCGCACTATGGCTACACCTTC.

V and J are TRBV20-1 and TRBJ1-2, with D hard to call. The CDR3 is 16 amino acids. Between the trimmed V and J ends, which lost 0 bases and 5 bases, there was a span of 19 bases. Germline assignment: CDR1 DFQATT and CDR2 SNEGSKA (reference sequence). The CDR3 region is CSAREREAPGRYGYTF. The DNA of the CDR3 is TGCAGTGCTAGAGAAAGGGAGGCGCCGGGCCGATATGGCTACACCTTC.

This clonotype has ten or more counts. The chain combines TRBV4-2 with TRBJ2-4; 12 bases match TRBD2. The V gene end was trimmed by 0 bases and the J gene end by 8 bases; junction bases not matched to a gene: 8. This CDR3 has 17 residues. Looked up from germline, CDR1 is LGHNA and CDR2 is YNFKEQ. CDR3 nucleotides: TGTGCCAGCAGCCAAGACGGCCTAGCGGGGGGGCCTGACATTCAGTACTTC. Encoded protein: CASSQDGLAGGPDIQYF.

The V and J genes are TRBV7-8 and TRBJ1-2; no reliable D call. V dropped 4 bases and J dropped 4 bases, with 19 bases sitting between them. The germline CDR1 and CDR2 sequences are SGHVS and FQNEAQ. The CDR3 length is 16 residues. The CDR3 DNA sequence: TGTGCCAGCAGCTCAAGGCCCGGGGAACGGTTCTATGGCTACACCTTC. Protein product: CASSSRPGERFYGYTF.

Remarks on this clonotype: One end of the junction does not line up with germline, which may come from a read error. The chain uses TRBV6-1 and TRBJ1-5; D gene uncertain. This CDR3 comprises 16 residues. Germline-derived CDR1 and CDR2 are MNHNS and SASEGT. The DNA for the CDR3 is TGTGCCAGCAGTATTGTCCGGGTTCCGAGCAATCCGCCCCAGCATTTT. Its translation: CASSIVRVPSNPPQHF.

This chain uses TRBV5-1 with TRBJ2-5; maybe TRBD2 (5 bases). Germline V lookup: CDR1 SGHRS, CDR2 YFSETQ. The CDR3 sequence is 12 residues long. V was cut by 6 bases and J by 2 bases, with 8 bases left in between. This CDR3 reads CASNRDQETQYF. The CDR3 bases are TGCGCCAGCAACCGGGATCAAGAGACCCAGTACTTC.

This clonotype was recorded a few times. The DNA is omitted, as the CDR3 cannot be located on it reliably, and the CDR3 follows TCRdb's listing. The chain employs TRBV28 and TRBJ2-5. The CDR3 sequence runs 14 residues, both termini included. Germline lookup yields CDR1 MDHEN and CDR2 SYDVKM. CDR3 region: CASSSSARRAEQYF.

This clonotype showed up just once. The V and J genes are TRBV6-2 or TRBV6-3 and TRBJ2-3, with a weak D call TRBD2 (6 bases). V was clipped by 2 bases and J by 11 bases, with 11 bases between them. The CDR3 length is 12 residues. Germline CDR1 MNHEY, CDR2 SVGEGT. The CDR3 here is CASSYAASEQYF. CDR3 DNA sequence: TGTGCCAGCAGTTACGCGGCTAGCGAGCAGTATTTT.

This clonotype was counted between two and nine times. The J gene is TRBJ2-1, the V gene TRBV21-1; the table assigns TRBD2, which was not confirmed against the DNA. TRBV21-1 counts as a pseudogene. CDR3 length equals 9 residues. CDR3 amino acids: CASSRGLRF. CDR3 nucleotide sequence: TGTGCCAGCAGTCGAGGACTCCGCTTC.

This clonotype was counted between two and nine times. The chain carries TRBV30 and TRBJ1-2; D unresolved. Per germline, CDR1 GTSNPN and CDR2 SVGIG (reference sequence). Deletions cut 0 bases from V and 7 bases from J, with 9 bases between. This CDR3 is 12 amino acids long. The CDR3 sequence: CAWSVRPGGYTF. The CDR3 DNA is TGTGCCTGGAGTGTACGTCCCGGTGGCTACACCTTC.

At least ten counts were recorded for this clonotype. This chain joins TRBV4-1 and TRBJ2-5, with D perhaps matching TRBD2 (5 bases). Trimming shortened V by 1 base and J by 5 bases, and 11 bases separated the two germline ends. CDR1 and CDR2 from the germline V gene are MGHRA and YSYEKL. This CDR3 region has 14 residues. CDR3 sequence (DNA): TGCGCCAGCAGCCAAGGGCTAGCTTGGGAGACCCAGTACTTC. Encoded protein: CASSQGLAWETQYF.

This clonotype was picked up a small number of times. The gene calls are TRBV27 and TRBJ1-6; 9 bases align to TRBD1. The CDR3 consists of 17 residues. In germline, CDR1 is MNHEY, CDR2 SMNVEV (reference sequence). The V and J ends lost 3 bases and 6 bases, in that order; junction bases with no gene match: 9. CDR3 DNA: TGTGCCAGCAGTTTGCTCGGACAGGGGAGCGGTAATTCACCCCTCCACTTT. Its protein product is CASSLLGQGSGNSPLHF.

V usage is TRBV28 and J usage is TRBJ2-5, with a weak D call TRBD1 (6 bases). Germline CDR1 is MDHEN and CDR2 is SYDVKM. V dropped 5 bases and J dropped 0 bases, with 7 bases sitting between them. This CDR3 spans 13 amino acids. CDR3 residues: CASSQGNQETQYF. CDR3 bases: TGTGCCAGCAGTCAGGGGAACCAAGAGACCCAGTACTTC.

This clonotype has only a few counts. The J gene is TRBJ1-2, the V gene TRBV18; 8 positions agree with TRBD1. The V and J ends lost 6 bases and 13 bases, in that order; junction bases with no gene match: 16. The CDR3 runs 14 residues. The V gene's germline CDR1 is KGHSH and CDR2 LQKENI. DNA of the CDR3: TGTGCCAGCTCGTCGGGCACCCCGGGACAGGTTTTCACCTTC. It is translated as CASSSGTPGQVFTF.